The following is a TCR beta chain sequence with its context. Assay: immunoSEQ multiplex PCR; the TCRdb copy retains only in-frame clones and omits some. The table has some 110,000 clones, 80% to 95% seen once. CDR1 SGHTA and CDR2 FQGNSA come from the germline V gene. The CDR3 length is 15 residues. The junction had 7 bases not matched to a gene; V was cut back by 4 bases and J by 2 bases. These data belong to a study of PD-L1 blockade in urothelial cancer. Regarding time point: peripheral blood 6 weeks after treatment start. The chain recombines TRBV7-2 with TRBJ2-5; 7 bases are shared with TRBD2. The source is a man aged 60 to 69 with urothelial cancer. This specimen consisted of PBMCs, obtained around atezolizumab (anti-PD-L1) treatment. The CDR3 bases are TGTGCCAGCAGCTACCGAAGGCGGGGGCAAGAGACCCAGTACTTC. Residues: CASSYRRRGQETQYF.